This TCR beta chain is drawn from a study of T cells after yellow fever vaccination. Via MiXCR, TCRdb re-called the 5' RACE reads, giving one row per CDR3 protein. This table has 300,000 or so distinct CDR3 sequences, 4% appearing once. The V gene's germline CDR1 is MGHRA and CDR2 YSYEKL. CDR3 length: 16 amino acids. V lost 0 bases, J lost 8 bases, and 9 bases stayed unmatched. The specimen comprised PBMCs, sampled 5 days after the yellow fever booster vaccination. V and J are TRBV4-1 and TRBJ2-1; the match to TRBD2 covers 8 bases. The sequence derives from a young man who received the YFV17D yellow fever vaccine. The CDR3 here is CASSQEGAGAGYEQFF. CDR3 sequence (DNA): TGCGCCAGCAGCCAAGAGGGAGCGGGGGCGGGGTATGAGCAGTTCTTC.